This T cell receptor beta chain was identified in a study of blood T cells in healthy people across ages. Study-wide findings and caveats: When set beside aged donors, long-lived donors presented more naive CD4+ cells and higher diversity.

Germline V gene sequence: CDR1 SGHRS, CDR2 YFSETQ. CDR3 size: 14 residues. V was cut by 4 bases and J by 5 bases, with 15 bases left in between. This clonotype occurred a few times. What it binds is not known. With a J-beta primer mix and a sample-barcoded 5' primer, a second PCR ran about 7 to 11 cycles. TCRdb reprocessed the 5' RACE reads via MiXCR and lists one record per CDR3 protein. The sample has about 800,000 distinct CDR3 sequences; around 25% are singletons. This same sample was also taken into another study, of T cells of mothers and their children. That study adds: Mothers gave over 9 million TCR beta CDR3 reads each, and children several million each.

This sequence originates from a boy between 10 and 17 years old in good health. This chain links TRBV5-1 with TRBJ1-2; D may be TRBD1 (5 bases). The sample comprised blood. CDR3 in DNA: TGCGCCAGCAGCCGCCGGGACCCGACATATGGCTACACCTTC. It encodes CASSRRDPTYGYTF.